Presented here are 8 T cell receptor beta chains from one specimen sequenced in a study of identical twins. TCRdb re-derived calls from the 5' RACE reads in MiXCR, one entry per CDR3 protein. The data show approximately 230,000 distinct CDR3 sequences, 6.5% seen once. This sample was shared with a second study, whose subject was T cells expressing NK-cell markers.

Specimen: CD8+ T cells sorted from blood. These receptors all stem from a woman younger than 35 in good health.

This clonotype was seen at least ten times. This chain uses TRBV7-8 with TRBJ2-1; 8 nucleotides align to TRBD1. The CDR3 has 15 residues. Germline values: CDR1 SGHVS, CDR2 FQNEAQ. The V and J ends lost 5 bases and 5 bases, in that order; junction bases with no gene match: 8. This CDR3 is CASSLRTGMNNEQFF. The CDR3, as DNA: TGTGCCAGCAGCCTAAGGACAGGGATGAACAATGAGCAGTTCTTC.

This clonotype was seen a few times. V usage is TRBV7-9 and J usage is TRBJ1-4, with 7 nucleotides matching TRBD1. CDR1 is SEHNR, CDR2 FQNEAQ, per germline (reference sequence). Trimming at V came to 6 bases and at J to 7 bases, leaving 11 bases not matched to a gene. The CDR3 is 15 residues long. The CDR3 bases are TGTGCCAGCAGATGGGACAGCCCCGTGGGTGAAAAACTGTTTTTT. This sequence encodes CASRWDSPVGEKLFF.

This clonotype was found a few times. The rearrangement uses TRBV2 and TRBJ2-7; 8 bases match TRBD1. There are 12 residues in the CDR3. With 6 bases clipped from V and 5 bases from J, the junction kept 3 bases outside the gene matches. Looked up from germline, CDR1 is SNHLY and CDR2 is FYNNEI. The CDR3 DNA sequence: TGTGCCAGCAGGATGACAGGGGACGAGCAGTACTTC. This encodes CASRMTGDEQYF.

The chain has TRBV20-1 and TRBJ2-7; 10 nucleotides agree with TRBD1. The V gene's germline CDR1 is DFQATT and CDR2 SNEGSKA (reference sequence). There are 12 residues in the CDR3. Here the CDR3 DNA reads TGCAGCGCCGGACAGGGGGAGTTTTGGCAGTACTTC. Its protein is CSAGQGEFWQYF.

The chain links TRBV11-2 to TRBJ2-7, with 11 positions matching TRBD1. The J segment lost 5 bases and the V segment lost 4 bases, leaving 4 bases of the junction unmatched. This CDR3 contains 14 residues. From germline, CDR1 is SGHAT and CDR2 FQNNGV. The CDR3 reads CASSSRTGGHEQYF. For the CDR3, the DNA is TGTGCCAGCAGCTCCCGGACAGGGGGCCACGAGCAGTACTTC.

This clonotype came up many times. At one boundary the junction diverges from the germline segment, which might be a read error. The V gene is TRBV20-1, the J gene TRBJ1-1; no clear D. Germline V gives CDR1 DFQATT, CDR2 SNEGSKA (reference sequence). The CDR3 length is 11 residues. CDR3 region: CSARVGTEAFF. In DNA, the CDR3 is TGCAGTGCGAGAGTCGGCACCGAAGCTTTCTTT.

There are a few counts of this clonotype. The chain carries TRBV9 and TRBJ2-7; 14 bases align to TRBD2. Germline V gives CDR1 SGDLS, CDR2 YYNGEE. The CDR3 runs 14 residues. V was pared by 7 bases and J by 4 bases, with 4 bases of the junction left unmatched. The CDR3 sequence is CASAGLAGEYEQYF. The CDR3 coding sequence is TGTGCCAGCGCGGGACTAGCGGGAGAGTACGAGCAGTACTTC.

This clonotype was seen repeatedly, ten times or more. The rearrangement joins TRBV12-3 or TRBV12-4 to TRBJ2-7; the match to TRBD1 covers 9 bases. V gave up 3 bases and J gave up 3 bases; unmatched junction bases: 3. The CDR3 covers 14 residues. DNA of the CDR3: TGTGCCAGCAGTTTGGGACAGGGAGGCTACGAGCAGTACTTC. Its protein is CASSLGQGGYEQYF.